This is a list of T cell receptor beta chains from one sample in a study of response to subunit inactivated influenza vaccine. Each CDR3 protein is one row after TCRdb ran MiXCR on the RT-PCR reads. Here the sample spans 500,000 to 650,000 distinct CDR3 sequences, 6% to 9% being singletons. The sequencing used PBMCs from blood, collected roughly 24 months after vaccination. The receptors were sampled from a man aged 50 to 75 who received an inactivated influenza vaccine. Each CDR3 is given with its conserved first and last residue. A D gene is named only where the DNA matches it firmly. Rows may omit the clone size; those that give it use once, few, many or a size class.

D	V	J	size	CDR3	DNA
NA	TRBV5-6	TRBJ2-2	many	CASRRTATGELFF	TGTGCCAGCAGACGAACAGCGACCGGGGAGCTGTTTTTT
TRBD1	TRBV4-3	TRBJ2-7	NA	CASSQEGTGVNYEQYF	TGCGCCAGCAGCCAGGAAGGGACAGGGGTGAACTACGAGCAGTACTTC
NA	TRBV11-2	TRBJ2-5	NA	CASSLLRGYQETQYF	TGTGCCAGCAGCTTGTTAAGGGGCTACCAAGAGACCCAGTACTTC
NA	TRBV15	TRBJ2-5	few	CATSAPKETQYF	TGTGCCACCAGCGCTCCGAAGGAGACCCAGTACTTC
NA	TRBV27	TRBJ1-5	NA	CASSLEGQRFNQPQHF	TGTGCCAGCAGTTTAGAAGGACAGAGGTTCAATCAGCCCCAGCATTTT
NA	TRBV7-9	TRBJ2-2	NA	CASYRQNTGELFF	TGTGCCAGCTATCGTCAGAACACCGGGGAGCTGTTTTTT
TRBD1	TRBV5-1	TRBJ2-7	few	CASRLGDRAAEQYF	TGCGCCAGCAGACTGGGGGACAGAGCGGCAGAGCAGTACTTC
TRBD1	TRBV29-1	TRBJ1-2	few	CSVGKGDSYGYTF	TGCAGCGTTGGGAAGGGGGACAGCTATGGCTACACCTTC
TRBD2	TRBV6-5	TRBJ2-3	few	CASSYTSGSPDTQYF	TGTGCCAGCAGTTACACTAGCGGGAGCCCAGATACGCAGTATTTT
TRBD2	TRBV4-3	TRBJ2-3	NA	CASSLEVTSGYSTDTQYF	TGCGCCAGCAGCCTAGAGGTGACTAGCGGGTACAGCACAGATACGCAGTATTTT
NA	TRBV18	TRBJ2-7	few	CASSQGIGGLYEQYF	TGTGCCAGCTCACAGGGGATAGGGGGACTCTACGAGCAGTACTTC